The T cell receptor beta chain described here comes from a study of T cells expressing NK-cell markers. TCRdb re-called the 5' RACE reads and catalogs CDR3 proteins one per entry, DNA excluded. In all, the sample yields about 460,000 distinct CDR3 sequences. CDR3 length equals 15 residues. Germline CDR1 MGHRA, CDR2 YSYEKL. The clonotype was recovered from a woman in her forties or fifties in good health. J is TRBJ2-4 and V is TRBV4-1. Sequenced input: blood T cells: a sorted CD56 or NKG2C T cell subset, CD4+ or CD8+ T cells, or bulk PBMC T cells (not recorded which). The CDR3 loop is CASSQVQLAKNIQYF.